A single TCR beta chain is shown here with its context. As yet, its antigen is unknown. The protocol was immunoSEQ multiplex PCR, while the TCRdb copy is restricted to in-frame clones and leaves out a portion. Altogether 300,000 to 350,000 clones are present, about 77% being singletons, with the ten largest covering over 6.5%. V dropped 4 bases and J dropped 4 bases, with 14 bases sitting between them. Germline loops: CDR1 LGHNA, CDR2 YSLEER. The CDR3 consists of 14 residues. The data stem from a study of cytotoxic CD8 clonotypes in ibrutinib-treated CLL. General observations from the study: Clonality was elevated at ibrutinib response and had returned toward baseline at progression.

Around 2.1 micrograms of genomic DNA from cryopreserved PBMCs went into TCR beta libraries. The chain combines TRBV4-3 with TRBJ2-7; D gene ambiguous. The starting material was PBMCs, obtained before ibrutinib treatment. The sequence derives from a human donor with chronic lymphocytic leukemia. The CDR3, as DNA: TGCGCCAGCAGCCCCCTGGGAAGCCATTACGAGCAGTACTTC. Its translation is CASSPLGSHYEQYF.